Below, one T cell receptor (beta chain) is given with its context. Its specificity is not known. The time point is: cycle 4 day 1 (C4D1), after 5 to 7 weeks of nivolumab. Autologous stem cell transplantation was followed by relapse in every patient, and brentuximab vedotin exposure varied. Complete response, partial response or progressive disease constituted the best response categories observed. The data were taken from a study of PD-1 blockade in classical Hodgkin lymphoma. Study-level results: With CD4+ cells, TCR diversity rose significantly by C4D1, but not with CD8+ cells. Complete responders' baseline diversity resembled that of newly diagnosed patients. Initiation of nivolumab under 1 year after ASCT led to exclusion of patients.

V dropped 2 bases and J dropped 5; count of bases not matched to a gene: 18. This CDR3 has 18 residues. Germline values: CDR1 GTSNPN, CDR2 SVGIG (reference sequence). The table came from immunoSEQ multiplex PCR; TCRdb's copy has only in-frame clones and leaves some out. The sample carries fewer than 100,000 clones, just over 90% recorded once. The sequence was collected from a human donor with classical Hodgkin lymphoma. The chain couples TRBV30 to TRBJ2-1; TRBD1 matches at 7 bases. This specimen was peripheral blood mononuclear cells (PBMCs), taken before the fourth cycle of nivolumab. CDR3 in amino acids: CAWSPKRGQRSGHNEQFF. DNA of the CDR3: TGTGCCTGGAGTCCAAAAAGGGGGCAAAGGAGTGGTCACAATGAGCAGTTCTTC.